The clone carrying this TCR beta chain turned up a few times. The antigen is undetermined. No conserved phenylalanine or tryptophan is present at the end of the CDR3, so a read error is the likely explanation. Because the CDR3's place on the DNA is in doubt, the DNA is left out and the CDR3 is given as listed by TCRdb. Germline CDR1 is SEHNR and CDR2 is FQNEAQ (reference sequence). The CDR3 is 9 residues long, ends included. The data were obtained in a study of T cell repertoires in cytomegalovirus infection. About the research overall: Selected CMV epitopes included recently identified HLA-C-restricted ones as well as well-studied HLA-B-restricted ones. Public TCR beta signatures indicated both CMV infection and matching HLA type. Study results and limitations: CMV-specific TCR beta clonotypes restricted by HLA-C dominated the ex vivo response. Identification of carriers of CMV plus the relevant HLA was achieved through cumulative public TCR beta family frequency.

TCRdb reanalysed the reads using MiXCR and keeps one entry per CDR3 protein. The sample lists about 890,000 distinct CDR3 sequences; approximately 31% were seen once. Sequencing was performed on cultured CD8+ T cells from PBMCs, taken from culture after CMV antigen stimulation. The genes are TRBV7-9 and TRBJ1-2. This TCR derives from a human donor in good health (CMV status not recorded). Some clones in this sample may be carry-over from other donors' samples. Here the CDR3 reads CASSLWSPG.